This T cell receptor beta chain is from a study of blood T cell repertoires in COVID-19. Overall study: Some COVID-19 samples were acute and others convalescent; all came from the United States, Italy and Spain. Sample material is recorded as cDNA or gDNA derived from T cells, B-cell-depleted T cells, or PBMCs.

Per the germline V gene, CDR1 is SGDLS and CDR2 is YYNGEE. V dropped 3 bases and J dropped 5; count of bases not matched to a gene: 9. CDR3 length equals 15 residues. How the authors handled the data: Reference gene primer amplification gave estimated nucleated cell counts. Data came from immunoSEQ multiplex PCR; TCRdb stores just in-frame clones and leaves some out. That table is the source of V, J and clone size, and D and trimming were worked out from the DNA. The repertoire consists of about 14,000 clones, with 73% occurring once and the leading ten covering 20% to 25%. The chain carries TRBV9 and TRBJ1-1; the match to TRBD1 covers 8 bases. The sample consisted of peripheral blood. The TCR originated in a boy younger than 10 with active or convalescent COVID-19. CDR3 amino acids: CASSAVRTGRTEAFF. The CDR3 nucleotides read TGTGCCAGCAGCGCAGTCCGGACAGGGAGGACTGAAGCTTTCTTT.